This T cell receptor (beta chain) emerged from a study of T cell responses to AZD1222 COVID-19 vaccine. Overall study: Second-dose intervals near 4 or 12 weeks were combined.

As regards this clone: Its antigen is not identified.

Using immunoSEQ multiplex PCR, the repertoire was profiled, and TCRdb retains in-frame clones only, with some absent. Among about 260,000 clones listed, approximately 95% were seen once. Points from the study as a whole: Nearly half of spike-specific TCRs reportedly target unmutated variant regions. Spike as a whole was targeted by vaccine-associated CD4 TCRs, dominant at 160-218 and 743-854.

This CDR3 has 14 amino acids. Germline V lookup: CDR1 SGHAT, CDR2 FQNNGV. V gave up 1 base and J gave up 6 bases, with 12 bases separating them. The sequence was obtained from an adult in good health. Sequencing used peripheral blood, obtained on day 0 of AZD1222 vaccination. The rearrangement joins TRBV11-2 to TRBJ1-1; tentatively, D is TRBD1 (6 bases). The CDR3 reads CASSLVVSGAEAFF. In nucleotides, the CDR3 is TGTGCCAGCAGCTTAGTGGTGTCAGGGGCTGAAGCTTTCTTT.